This entry concerns a single T cell receptor (beta chain). TCRdb's copy holds only in-frame clones and misses some; the assay was immunoSEQ multiplex PCR. The repertoire holds about 81,000 clones, with roughly 93% as singletons. There are 17 residues in the CDR3. The V gene's germline CDR1 is SGHNT and CDR2 YYREEE (reference sequence). Deletions cut 4 bases from V and 5 bases from J, with 21 bases between. These data are taken from a study of T cell changes during pregnancy in multiple sclerosis. The receptor was isolated from a female donor in good health, enrolled as a control in a pregnancy study. The sequences come from peripheral blood, collected in the third trimester of pregnancy. V gene TRBV5-4 combines with J gene TRBJ2-2; possible D gene TRBD1, 6 bases. Written as DNA, the CDR3 is TGTGCCAGCAGCGGTGAGGCGCCAGGGGCTCATACCGGGGAGCTGTTTTTT. It is translated as CASSGEAPGAHTGELFF. Full variable domain (missing parts from reference TRBV5-4 and TRBJ2-2): ETGVTQSPTHLIKTRGQQVTLRCSSQSGHNTVSWYQQALGQGPQFIFQYYREEENGRGNFPPRFSGLQFPNYSSELNVNALELDDSALYLCASSGEAPGAHTGELFFGEGSRLTVL.